This is a list of T cell receptor beta chains from one sample in a study of cytomegalovirus exposure and HLA in healthy donors. Assay: immunoSEQ multiplex PCR; the TCRdb copy retains only in-frame clones and omits some. This sample has over 65,000 clones, with 60% to 80% found just once. Sequencing used PBMCs. The origin of the receptors is a woman aged 40 to 55 in good health and CMV-seronegative. Each CDR3 is given with its conserved first and last residue. The D gene is left open where the match is weak. Expanded clones are given a class, and other clones once, few, many or no size at all.

>TRBJ2-7|14|-|TRBD1|TRBV10-1
CASSDGQGAREQYF
TGCGCCAGCAGTGATGGACAGGGGGCGAGGGAGCAGTACTTC
>TRBJ2-1|11|-|-|TRBV20-1
CSARALDEQFF
TGCAGTGCTAGAGCCCTTGATGAGCAGTTCTTC
>TRBJ2-1|14|-|-|TRBV29-1
CSVPDLPDPNEQFF
TGCAGCGTACCGGACTTACCCGACCCCAATGAGCAGTTCTTC
>TRBJ2-1|16|few|TRBD2|TRBV7-3
CASSSAGTSGYNEQFF
TGTGCCAGCAGCTCCGCCGGGACTAGCGGATACAATGAGCAGTTCTTC
>TRBJ1-1|14|-|TRBD1|TRBV30
CAWSPGQGFTEAFF
TGTGCCTGGAGTCCCGGACAGGGGTTCACTGAAGCTTTCTTT
>TRBJ1-5|17|few|TRBD1|TRBV19
CASSPGRGTGTGQPQHF
TGTGCCAGTAGCCCAGGGCGCGGGACAGGGACGGGTCAGCCCCAGCATTTT
>TRBJ2-2|16|-|TRBD2|TRBV2
CASSPRVAGGTGELFF
TGTGCCAGCAGCCCCAGGGTAGCGGGAGGCACCGGGGAGCTGTTTTTT
>TRBJ2-7|13|once|-|TRBV7-2
CASSRLQHYEQYF
TGTGCCAGCAGCCGACTCCAGCACTACGAGCAGTACTTC
>TRBJ2-1|11|-|-|TRBV2
CASRTYNEQFF
TGTGCCAGCAGAACTTACAATGAGCAGTTCTTC
>TRBJ2-7|14|few|TRBD2|TRBV5-1
CASSLSGPGGEQYF
TGCGCCAGCAGCTTGAGCGGCCCGGGGGGGGAGCAGTACTTC
>TRBJ2-5|14|-|TRBD1|TRBV6-1
CASSEGAHPETQYF
TGTGCCAGCAGCGAGGGGGCGCATCCAGAGACCCAGTACTTC
>TRBJ2-7|14|-|TRBD2|TRBV18
CASSPSGRAYEQYF
TGTGCCAGCTCACCTAGCGGGAGGGCCTACGAGCAGTACTTC
>TRBJ2-3|19|once|TRBD2|TRBV13
CASSPRLAGGQTDTDTQYF
TGTGCCAGCAGCCCCAGACTAGCGGGAGGCCAAACCGACACAGATACGCAGTATTTT
>TRBJ2-5|15|-|TRBD2|TRBV6-5
CASRRAGTTGAAQYF
TGTGCCAGCAGACGCGCCGGGACTACCGGGGCGGCCCAGTACTTC
>TRBJ1-1|14|-|-|TRBV7-2
CASSLQGKGTEAFF
TGTGCCAGCAGCTTACAGGGGAAGGGCACTGAAGCTTTCTTT
>TRBJ2-5|18|-|TRBD2|TRBV19
CASSIGFVTGGPGETQYF
TGTGCCAGTAGTATTGGTTTTGTGACGGGAGGGCCGGGGGAGACCCAGTACTTC
>TRBJ1-1|13|-|-|TRBV5-5
CASRAVPNTEAFF
TGTGCCAGCAGGGCGGTCCCGAACACTGAAGCTTTCTTT
>TRBJ2-2|15|once|TRBD1|TRBV5-1
CASTDREWDTGELFF
TGCGCCAGCACCGACAGGGAATGGGACACCGGGGAGCTGTTTTTT
>TRBJ2-5|15|few|TRBD2|TRBV7-9
CASSFIGGGRETQYF
TGTGCCAGCAGCTTTATCGGGGGGGGCCGAGAGACCCAGTACTTC
>TRBJ2-7|17|few|TRBD1|TRBV5-8
CASSLAWGTVSIYEQYF
TGTGCCAGCAGCTTGGCGTGGGGGACAGTCAGTATCTACGAGCAGTACTTC
>TRBJ2-1|11|-|-|TRBV20-1
CSASGDNEQFF
TGCAGTGCTAGCGGGGACAATGAGCAGTTCTTC
>TRBJ1-1|15|few|-|TRBV5-1
CASSLGLQGRTEAFF
TGCGCCAGCAGCTTGGGCTTACAGGGACGGACTGAAGCTTTCTTT